This T cell receptor beta chain comes out of a study of OX40 agonist ivuxolimab in advanced cancers. Across the whole study: Averaging about 60 years in age, with a range of about 23 to 85, the cohort was around 85% male.

Germline loops: CDR1 SGDLS, CDR2 YYNGEE. The CDR3 runs to 13 residues. Deletions cut 4 bases from V and 1 base from J, with 9 bases between. The method was immunoSEQ multiplex PCR; TCRdb's version includes in-frame clones alone and lacks a portion of them. Here the sample spans approximately 87,000 clones, 91% being singletons. Broader study findings: Among T cells, CD8+ cells averaged more expanded clones than CD4+ cells.

Comment on this clone: Its antigen is currently unknown.

The sequencing here drew on CD4+ or CD8+ T cells sorted from blood, taken in a trial of the OX40 agonist ivuxolimab. This TCR came from an adult with an advanced solid tumor such as melanoma, head and neck, liver or kidney cancer. This chain links TRBV9 with TRBJ2-7, with D hard to call. The CDR3 coding sequence is TGTGCCAGCAGCCCTTTGGGGTCCTACGAGCAGTACTTC. Translation: CASSPLGSYEQYF.